The sequence of this TCR beta chain was determined in a study of CD8 T cell repertoires and HIV-1 epitope variants. Turning to the study itself: Each of Twenty-five Gag and Nef epitope peptides stimulated a separate culture.

CDR1 SQVTM and CDR2 ANQGSEA come from the germline V gene. The V and J ends lost 4 bases and 0 bases, in that order; junction bases with no gene match: 6. This CDR3 has 15 residues. Regarding this clone: The antigen remains undetermined.

Clones were read by immunoSEQ multiplex PCR, and TCRdb kept only the in-frame ones, dropping some. Altogether around 6,600 clones are present, less than 75% being singletons, with the ten largest covering under 55%. J is TRBJ2-7 and V is TRBV29-1, with 10 bases aligning to TRBD2. This TCR was recovered from a male donor with HIV. Sequenced input: cultured CD8+ T cells derived from PBMCs. The CDR3 region has the DNA TGCAGCGTTGTCAAGCGGGGGGGCGCCTCCTACGAGCAGTACTTC. It is translated as CSVVKRGGASYEQYF.